A single sample gave rise to the 12 T cell receptor beta chains below, sequenced in a study of cytomegalovirus exposure and HLA in healthy donors. In the PCR, 60 Vbeta and 13 Jbeta primers were used. Only in-frame clones appear in the TCRdb table, and some are missing; sequencing was by immunoSEQ multiplex PCR. Of roughly 120,000 clones listed, about 80% were seen once; the top ten hold approximately 0.97%. The specimen sequenced was PBMCs. The source of these receptors is a human donor in good health.

The chain recombines TRBV7-6 with TRBJ2-5, with 9 bases matching TRBD1. Per germline, CDR1 SGHVS and CDR2 FNYEAQ. CDR3 size: 13 residues. The V and J ends lost 5 bases and 5 bases, in that order; junction bases with no gene match: 3. CDR3 bases: TGTGCCAGCAGCCCGACAGGGGGGGAGACCCAGTACTTC. This sequence encodes CASSPTGGETQYF.

The chain is built from TRBV27 and TRBJ1-4; 7 nucleotides agree with TRBD1. The CDR3 runs 19 residues. Germline V gene data show CDR1 as MNHEY and CDR2 as SMNVEV (reference sequence). Trimming took 6 bases from V and 0 from J; bases not matched to a gene: 16. CDR3 nucleotides: TGTGCCAGCAGACCCGTGAAGGGGGCGATAAGTACAACTAATGAAAAACTGTTTTTT. The encoded protein is CASRPVKGAISTTNEKLFF.

The V and J genes are TRBV15 and TRBJ2-7; the D gene is possibly TRBD1 (5 bases). Germline V gives CDR1 LNHNV, CDR2 YYDKDF (reference sequence). The V and J ends lost 1 base and 0 bases respectively, with 16 bases between them. The CDR3 has 17 amino acids. CDR3 loop: CATSRGRQQVGSYEQYF. In DNA, the CDR3 is TGTGCCACCAGCAGAGGTCGCCAACAGGTGGGCTCCTACGAGCAGTACTTC.

The rearrangement uses TRBV11-3 and TRBJ2-5; 9 bases align to TRBD2. This CDR3 has 15 amino acids. CDR1 SGHNT and CDR2 YENEEA come from the germline V gene. V was clipped by 1 base and J by 3 bases; unmatched bases: 3. The CDR3 spells CASSLGERGEETQYF. CDR3 coding DNA: TGTGCCAGCAGCTTAGGCGAGCGGGGGGAAGAGACCCAGTACTTC.

V gene TRBV19 combines with J gene TRBJ1-3; TRBD1 might be the D (6 bases). This CDR3 has 17 amino acids. Deletions cut 0 bases from V and 1 base from J, with 13 bases between. CDR1 LNHDA and CDR2 SQIVND come from the germline V gene (reference sequence). CDR3 region: CASSIDIWTASGNTIYF. CDR3 DNA sequence: TGTGCCAGTAGTATAGATATTTGGACAGCGTCTGGAAACACCATATATTTT.

The CDR3 loop reads CSAAGVRTFF. Here the CDR3 DNA reads TGCAGCGCCGCAGGGGTTAGAACTTTCTTT. The chain uses TRBV20-1 and TRBJ1-1; TRBD1 is a possible D gene (6 bases). CDR3 length: 10 residues. Looked up from germline, CDR1 is DFQATT and CDR2 is SNEGSKA (reference sequence).

This chain joins TRBV14 and TRBJ2-5; D gene ambiguous. CDR3 length: 15 residues. V dropped 1 base and J dropped 5 bases, with 14 bases sitting between them. Germline V gene lookup returns CDR1 SGHDN and CDR2 FVKESK. Here the CDR3 reads CASSQGRLELETQYF. The CDR3 nucleotides read TGTGCCAGCAGCCAAGGGAGACTGGAGTTGGAGACCCAGTACTTC.

This clone turned up a few times. The chain combines TRBV7-9 with TRBJ2-1, with D possibly TRBD1 on 6 matching bases. The CDR3 consists of 13 residues. The V and J ends lost 9 bases and 6 bases respectively, with 15 bases between them. From germline, CDR1 is SEHNR and CDR2 FQNEAQ (reference sequence). CDR3 in DNA: TGTGCCAGAGGGGGACCTGGTATCAATGAGCAGTTCTTC. The encoded protein is CARGGPGINEQFF.

The chain joins TRBV6-1 to TRBJ2-7; 9 bases are a match to TRBD1. The CDR3 is made up of 15 amino acids. Germline-derived CDR1 and CDR2 are MNHNS and SASEGT. The V gene end was trimmed by 2 bases and the J gene end by 3 bases; junction bases not matched to a gene: 5. CDR3 in amino acids: CASSELWTGVYEQYF. In DNA, the CDR3 is TGTGCCAGCAGTGAATTATGGACAGGGGTCTACGAGCAGTACTTC.

This clone turned up a few times. The rearrangement uses TRBV6-5 and TRBJ1-2; D unresolved. Trimming stripped 6 bases from V and 8 bases from J, with 16 bases between. The CDR3 spans 13 residues. Germline assignment: CDR1 MNHEY and CDR2 SVGAGI. CDR3 bases: TGTGCCAGCAGCCCCCGGGAGCTGGAGGGCTACACCTTC. This sequence encodes CASSPRELEGYTF.

The genes are TRBV6-1 and TRBJ2-3, with 9 nucleotides matching TRBD2. Trimming took 2 bases from V and 0 from J; bases not matched to a gene: 6. The CDR3 is 17 amino acids. Per the germline V gene, CDR1 is MNHNS and CDR2 is SASEGT. CDR3 DNA: TGTGCCAGCAGTGAAAGGCGGGGGGGCTATAGCACAGATACGCAGTATTTT. Its translation: CASSERRGGYSTDTQYF.

This clone was observed a handful of times. The rearrangement uses TRBV6-6 and TRBJ1-1, with D perhaps TRBD1 (5 bases). With 6 bases removed from V and 0 bases from J, the gap between germline ends came to 14 bases. This CDR3 has 15 amino acids. CDR1 MNHNY and CDR2 SVGAGI come from the germline V gene (reference sequence). This CDR3 is CASRSDWGVNTEAFF. The CDR3 DNA follows: TGTGCCAGCAGGTCGGACTGGGGGGTGAACACTGAAGCTTTCTTT.